A selection of T cell receptor beta chains follows, all from one sample in a study of blood T cell repertoires in COVID-19. Assay: immunoSEQ multiplex PCR; the TCRdb copy retains only in-frame clones and omits some. The profile covers 200,000 to 250,000 clones, with roughly 80% appearing a single time and roughly 10% taken by the ten largest. Sequences were obtained from peripheral blood. These receptors were obtained from a man of 80 years or more with acute or convalescent COVID-19. Both conserved end residues are part of each CDR3.

J,V,CDR3
TRBJ1-2,TRBV29-1,CSVGTGNGGNYGYTF
TRBJ2-7,TRBV18,CASSPPGQGTYEQYF
TRBJ2-7,TRBV15,CATSRAGHETYEQYF
TRBJ1-2,TRBV6-5,CASTPRAALGYTF
TRBJ2-4,TRBV6-9,CASSSGGVAKNIQYF
TRBJ1-1,TRBV7-8,CASSLDRAGGEAFF
TRBJ2-1,TRBV9,CASSGGTGGATYNEQFF
TRBJ1-5,TRBV28,CASRPGGRTEQPQHF
TRBJ2-7,TRBV27,CASSFSVTNQQWGQYF
TRBJ2-1,TRBV6-1,CASSEMSRLAGNEQFF
TRBJ1-5,TRBV24-1,CATSAPGGQPQHF
TRBJ2-7,TRBV5-1,CASGSGRGLEQYF
TRBJ2-1,TRBV27,CASRFRVSLNNEQFF
TRBJ1-4,TRBV24-1,CATSDPTGANEKLFF
TRBJ1-6,TRBV2,CASSLQGARNSPLHF
TRBJ2-3,TRBV27,CASSSYPPGQGRGDTQYF
TRBJ2-1,TRBV3-1/TRBV3-2,CASSPFLTGEVNNEQFF
TRBJ1-1,TRBV12-3/TRBV12-4,CASSLEPNTEAFF
TRBJ1-4,TRBV5-4,CASSPGPGRGGEEKLFF
TRBJ2-6,TRBV4-1,CASSQDWDSSGANVLTF
TRBJ2-5,TRBV2,CASRGTFAETQYF
TRBJ2-7,TRBV27,CASTIGTGVPAKEQYF
TRBJ1-1,TRBV5-1,CASSLVLAGLYANTEAFF
TRBJ2-3,TRBV7-8,CASSLTGGSRPDTQYF
TRBJ2-5,TRBV7-7,CASSSGQGAWETQYF
TRBJ2-4,TRBV21-1,CASSKPGLAGGGSKNIQYF
TRBJ1-1,TRBV18,CASSPAGGGTEAFF
TRBJ2-2,TRBV4-2,CASSQASGNTGELFF
TRBJ2-7,TRBV23-1,CASSQAGCVTAYEQYF
TRBJ1-2,TRBV27,CASSFRLANYGYTF
TRBJ1-1,TRBV2,CATSRGATANTEAFF
TRBJ1-2,TRBV28,CASRDMRRNYGYTF
TRBJ1-3,TRBV19,CASRRGSSGNTIYF
TRBJ2-2,TRBV28,CASSLQGARGELFF
TRBJ2-7,TRBV7-3,CASSLTGVSYEQYF
TRBJ2-2,TRBV6-5,CASTRNLQGTGELFF
TRBJ2-7,TRBV24-1,CATMGQPGEEQYF
TRBJ1-1,TRBV6-5,CASSRGGMNTEAFF
TRBJ2-5,TRBV3-1/TRBV3-2,CASSQGVQETQYF
TRBJ1-1,TRBV6-1,CASSEYGYTEAFF
TRBJ1-1,TRBV7-9,CASSSYRREF
TRBJ1-6,TRBV27,CASGFTPLGGGHNSPLHF